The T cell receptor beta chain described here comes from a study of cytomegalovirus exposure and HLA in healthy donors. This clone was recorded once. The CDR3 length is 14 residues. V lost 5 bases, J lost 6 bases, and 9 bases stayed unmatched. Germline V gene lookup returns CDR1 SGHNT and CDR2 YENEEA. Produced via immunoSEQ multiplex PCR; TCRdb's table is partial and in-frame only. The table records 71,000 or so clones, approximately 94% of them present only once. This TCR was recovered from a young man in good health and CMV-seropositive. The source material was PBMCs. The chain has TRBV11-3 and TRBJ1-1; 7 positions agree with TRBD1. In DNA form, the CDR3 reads TGTGCCAGCAGCGTTACAGGGGATCGCCCTGAAGCTTTCTTT. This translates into CASSVTGDRPEAFF.